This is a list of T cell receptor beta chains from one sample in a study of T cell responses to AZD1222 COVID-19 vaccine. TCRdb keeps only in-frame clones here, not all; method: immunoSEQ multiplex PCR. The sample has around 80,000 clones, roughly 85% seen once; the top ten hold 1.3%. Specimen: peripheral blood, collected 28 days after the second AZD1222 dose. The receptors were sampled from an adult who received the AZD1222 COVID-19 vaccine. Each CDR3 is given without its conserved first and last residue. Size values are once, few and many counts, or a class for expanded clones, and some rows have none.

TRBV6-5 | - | ASSYPPGISGNTIY
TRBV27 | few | ASSPTGTRLFLENTGELF
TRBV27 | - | ASSLKPTGDNSPLH
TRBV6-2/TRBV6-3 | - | ASSYSRIYEQY
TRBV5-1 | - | ASSLTSGRIYEQY
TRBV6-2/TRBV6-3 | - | ASSYAVYEQY
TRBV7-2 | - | ASSLAGGYT
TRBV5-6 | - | ASSPGQGQGANEKLF
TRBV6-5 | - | ASSRGTVNEKLF
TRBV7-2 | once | ASSLPGGRLGSPLH
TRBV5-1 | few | ASSRQVGETQY
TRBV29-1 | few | SVEVGGNYGYT
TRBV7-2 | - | ASSLEHLGSYEQY
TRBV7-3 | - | ASSQTGAATEAF
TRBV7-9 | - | ASSSGLASTDTQY
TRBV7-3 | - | ASSLTPGTPLNTEAF
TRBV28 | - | ASSLSLHGQGTGGNTIY
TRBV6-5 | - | ASKAEISNQPQH
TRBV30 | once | AWSDRGNEQF
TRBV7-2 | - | ASSLAPIGRRGQPQH
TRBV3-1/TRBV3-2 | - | ASSPGLGSYEQY
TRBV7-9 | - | ASSFGGGEAF
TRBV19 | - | ASSIGTSNQPQH
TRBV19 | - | ASRQAAEAF
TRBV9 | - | ASSVQGDTGELF
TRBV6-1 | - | ASSEDWQFNQPQH
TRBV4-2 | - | ASSPGTGGRGETQY
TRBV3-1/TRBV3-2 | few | ASSQDGGRGNTEAF
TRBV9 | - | ASSVGLAGNNEQF
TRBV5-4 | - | ASSLDRYYEQY
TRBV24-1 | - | ATSPAPGQSINEQF
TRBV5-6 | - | ASSSPHAGTGDEKLF
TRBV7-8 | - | ASSSAGGTEAF
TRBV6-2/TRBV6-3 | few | ASSPRLAGDSGANVLT
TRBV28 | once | ASTTSGNQETQY
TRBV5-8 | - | ASTGFGEQY
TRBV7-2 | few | ASSFQRGHTDTQY
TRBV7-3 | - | ASSTANPRGSYEQY
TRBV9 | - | ASSAFDRDTEAF
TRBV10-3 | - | AISIGTVGGNTIY
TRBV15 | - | ATSFLQGGNQPQH
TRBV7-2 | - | ASSLVSGGAGRSGYT
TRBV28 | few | ASSWVTGTGGRRGSNQPQH
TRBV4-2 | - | ASSSGSNNSPLH
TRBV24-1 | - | ATSRAGGPEQY
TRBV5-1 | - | ASAQSEGSNTEAF
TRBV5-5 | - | ASSLGDNYGYT
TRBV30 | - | AWRGTEAF
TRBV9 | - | ASSAAIGTDTQY